This T cell receptor (beta chain) comes out of a study of CD8 T cells in Susac syndrome. The CDR3 has 14 residues. CDR1 ENHRY and CDR2 SYGVKD come from the germline V gene. After removal of 11 bases from V and 7 bases from J, the junction contained 10 bases not matched to a gene. Sequencing targeted TCR beta in T cells from blood (CD8+ and CD4+). Reverse transcription of roughly 0.45 to 1 ug RNA used random hexamers. Each CDR3 protein is one row after TCRdb ran MiXCR on the immunoSEQ multiplex PCR reads. The table includes 160,000 or so distinct CDR3 sequences, around 90% detected once. The sequence was collected from a human donor in good health. This chain joins TRBV10-3 and TRBJ2-1, with 11 bases identical to TRBD2. The sample taken for sequencing was CD4+ T cells from PBMCs. Here the CDR3 DNA reads TGTGCCGCAACAACTAGCGGGAGTTTTAATGAGCAGTTCTTC. Protein: CAATTSGSFNEQFF.